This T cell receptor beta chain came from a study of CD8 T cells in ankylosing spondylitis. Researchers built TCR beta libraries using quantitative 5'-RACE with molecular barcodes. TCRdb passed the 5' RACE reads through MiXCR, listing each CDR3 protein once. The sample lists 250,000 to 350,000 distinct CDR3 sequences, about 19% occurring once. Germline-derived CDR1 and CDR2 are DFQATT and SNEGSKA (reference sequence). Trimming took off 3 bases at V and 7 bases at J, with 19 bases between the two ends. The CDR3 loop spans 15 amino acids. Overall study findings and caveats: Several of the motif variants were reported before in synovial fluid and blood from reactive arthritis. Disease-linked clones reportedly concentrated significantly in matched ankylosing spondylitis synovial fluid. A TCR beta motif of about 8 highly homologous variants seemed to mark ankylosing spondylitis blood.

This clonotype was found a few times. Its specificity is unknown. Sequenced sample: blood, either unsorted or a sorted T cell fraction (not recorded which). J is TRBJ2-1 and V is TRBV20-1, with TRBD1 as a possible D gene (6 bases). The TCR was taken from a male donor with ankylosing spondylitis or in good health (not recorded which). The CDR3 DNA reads TGCAGTGCTAGCGGCAGCGGTAGGGGGAAAAATGAGCAGTTCTTC. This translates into CSASGSGRGKNEQFF.